This T cell receptor beta chain was observed in a study of shared clonotypes between healthy human individuals. This CDR3 spans 15 amino acids. V was clipped by 2 bases and J by 0 bases, with 8 bases between them. CDR1 is MNHEY, CDR2 SVGAGI, per germline. CD45RO-negative, CCR7-positively selected cells formed the naive CD8 fraction, excluding terminally differentiated effector memory CD45RA+ cells. Within Nashville, Tennessee resided all donors, each a Caucasian adult. Regarding the study as a whole: When naive CD4 clonotypes were compared across a handful of donors, 5% to 5.5% were shared.

Generated by immunoSEQ multiplex PCR, the TCRdb table keeps only in-frame clones and is missing some. The sample records 800,000 or so clones, approximately 97% being singletons. This clone was detected once. Its cognate antigen is unknown. Input material: naive CD8+ T cells sorted from blood. The chain uses TRBV6-5 and TRBJ1-3; perhaps TRBD1 as D (6 bases). This clonotype was obtained from a man in his thirties or forties in good health. The CDR3 loop is CASSYEGDSGNTIYF. CDR3 bases: TGTGCCAGCAGTTACGAGGGGGACTCTGGAAACACCATATATTTT.